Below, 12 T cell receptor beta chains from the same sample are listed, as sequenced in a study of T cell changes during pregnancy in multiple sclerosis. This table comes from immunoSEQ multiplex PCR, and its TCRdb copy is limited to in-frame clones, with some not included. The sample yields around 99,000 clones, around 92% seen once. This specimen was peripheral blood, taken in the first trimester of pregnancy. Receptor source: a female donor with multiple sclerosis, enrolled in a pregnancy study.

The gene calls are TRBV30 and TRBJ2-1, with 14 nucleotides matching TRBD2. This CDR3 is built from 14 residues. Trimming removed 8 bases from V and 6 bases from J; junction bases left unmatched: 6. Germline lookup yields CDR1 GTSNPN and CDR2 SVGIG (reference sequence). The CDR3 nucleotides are TGTGCCCGCACGGGACTAGCGGGAGCCAATGAGCAGTTCTTC. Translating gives CARTGLAGANEQFF. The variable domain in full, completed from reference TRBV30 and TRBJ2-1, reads SQTIHQWPATLVQPVGSPLSLECTVEGTSNPNLYWYRQAAGRGLQLLFYSVGIGQISSEVPQNLSASRPQDRQFILSSKKLLLSDSGFYLCARTGLAGANEQFFGPGTRLTVL.

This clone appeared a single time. Here the CDR3 reads CASSLAGGSGEQFF. CDR3 nucleotides: TGTGCCAGCAGCTTAGCGGGAGGGAGTGGGGAGCAGTTCTTC. The chain recombines TRBV7-3 with TRBJ2-1, with 9 positions matching TRBD2. V shed 2 bases, J shed 10 bases, and the junction held 6 bases outside the gene matches. The CDR3 extends over 14 amino acids. Germline CDR1 SGHTA, CDR2 FQGTGA.

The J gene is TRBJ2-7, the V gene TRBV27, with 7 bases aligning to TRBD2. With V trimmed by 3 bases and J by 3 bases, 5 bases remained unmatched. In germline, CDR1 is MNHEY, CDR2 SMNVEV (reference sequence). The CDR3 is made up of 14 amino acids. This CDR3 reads CASSFLADGYEQYF. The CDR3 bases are TGTGCCAGCAGTTTTCTAGCGGATGGCTACGAGCAGTACTTC.

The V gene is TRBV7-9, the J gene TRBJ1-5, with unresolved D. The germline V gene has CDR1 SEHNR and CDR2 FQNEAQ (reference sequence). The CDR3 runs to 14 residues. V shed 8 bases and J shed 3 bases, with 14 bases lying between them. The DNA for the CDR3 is TGTGCCAGCGCCGGGGAGGATTCCAATCAGCCCCAGCATTTT. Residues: CASAGEDSNQPQHF.

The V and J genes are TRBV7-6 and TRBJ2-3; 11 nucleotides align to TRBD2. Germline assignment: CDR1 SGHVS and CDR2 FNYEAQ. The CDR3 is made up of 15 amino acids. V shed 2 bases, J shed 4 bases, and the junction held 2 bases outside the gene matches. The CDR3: CASSLISGRADTQYF. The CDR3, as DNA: TGTGCCAGCAGCTTAATTAGCGGGAGGGCAGATACGCAGTATTTT.

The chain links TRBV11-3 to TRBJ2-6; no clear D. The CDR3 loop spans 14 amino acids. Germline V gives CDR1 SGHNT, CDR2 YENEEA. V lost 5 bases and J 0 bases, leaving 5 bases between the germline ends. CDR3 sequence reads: CASSPSSGANVLTF. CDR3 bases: TGTGCCAGCAGCCCATCCTCTGGGGCCAACGTCCTGACTTTC.

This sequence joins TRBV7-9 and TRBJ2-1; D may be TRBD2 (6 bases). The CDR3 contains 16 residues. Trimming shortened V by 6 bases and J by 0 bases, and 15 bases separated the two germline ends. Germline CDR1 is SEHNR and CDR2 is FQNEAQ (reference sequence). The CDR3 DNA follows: TGTGCCAGCAGTTTGAGCGGGCGAAGCTCCTACAATGAGCAGTTCTTC. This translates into CASSLSGRSSYNEQFF.

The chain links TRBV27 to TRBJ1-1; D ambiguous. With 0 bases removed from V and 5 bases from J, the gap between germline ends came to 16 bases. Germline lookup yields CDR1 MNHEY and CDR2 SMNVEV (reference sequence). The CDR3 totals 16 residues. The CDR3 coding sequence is TGTGCCAGCAGTTTATCGGGCGGAGGGTTAGGAACTGAAGCTTTCTTT. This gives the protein CASSLSGGGLGTEAFF.

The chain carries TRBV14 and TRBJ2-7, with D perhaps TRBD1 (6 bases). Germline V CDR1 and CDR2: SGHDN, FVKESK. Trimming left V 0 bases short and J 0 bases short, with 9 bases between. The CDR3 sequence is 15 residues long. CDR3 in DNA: TGTGCCAGCAGCCAAGACGTGGGGGCCTCCTACGAGCAGTACTTC. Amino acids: CASSQDVGASYEQYF.

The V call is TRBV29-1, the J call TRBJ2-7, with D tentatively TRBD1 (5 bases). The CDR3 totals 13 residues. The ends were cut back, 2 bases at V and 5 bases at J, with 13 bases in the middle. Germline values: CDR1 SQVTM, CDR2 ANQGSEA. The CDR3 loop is CSVERSADNEQYF. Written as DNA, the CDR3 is TGCAGCGTTGAAAGGTCGGCGGACAACGAGCAGTACTTC.

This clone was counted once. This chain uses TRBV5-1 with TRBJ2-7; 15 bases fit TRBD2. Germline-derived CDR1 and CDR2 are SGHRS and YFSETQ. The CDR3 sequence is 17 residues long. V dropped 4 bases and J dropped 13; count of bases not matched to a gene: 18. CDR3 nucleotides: TGCGCCAGCAGCGCACAGGGAGCCGGGACTAGCGGGAGGAGGATATACTTC. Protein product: CASSAQGAGTSGRRIYF.

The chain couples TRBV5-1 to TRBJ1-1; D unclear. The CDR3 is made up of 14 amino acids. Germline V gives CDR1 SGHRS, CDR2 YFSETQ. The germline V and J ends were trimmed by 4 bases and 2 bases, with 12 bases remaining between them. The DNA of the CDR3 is TGCGCCAGCAGCCCCGGACGGGGAAACACTGAAGCTTTCTTT. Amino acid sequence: CASSPGRGNTEAFF.